The clone carrying this TCR beta chain has a handful of counts. The antigen remains unidentified. The assay was immunoSEQ multiplex PCR, and TCRdb's table has in-frame clones only and misses some. Of more than 95,000 clones in the sample, 80% to 90% were seen once. The source of the sample is a study of OX40 agonist ivuxolimab in advanced cancers. In the study overall: Patients received intravenous ivuxolimab every 2 weeks at 0.01 to 10 mg/kg. Findings and caveats of the study: CD4+ and CD8+ blood T cells expanded clonally by week 6 at 0.1 to 3.0 mg/kg. In the 0.1-3.0 mg/kg groups, partial responders showed among the lowest expansion. The antigens recognized by the expanded peripheral T cells, that is their antigen specificity, were not determined.

Germline V gene lookup returns CDR1 KGHSH and CDR2 LQKENI. Trimming removed 3 bases from V and 2 bases from J, with 8 bases in between. The length of the CDR3 is 14 residues. The receptor was isolated from an adult with an advanced solid tumor such as melanoma, head and neck, liver or kidney cancer. Sample: CD4+ or CD8+ T cells sorted from blood, taken in a trial of the OX40 agonist ivuxolimab. The V and J genes are TRBV18 and TRBJ1-5; D gene unclear. The CDR3 loop is CASSPTLRNQPQHF. CDR3 nucleotides: TGTGCCAGCTCACCCACGCTTCGCAATCAGCCCCAGCATTTT.